The 16 T cell receptor beta chains given below trace back to one sample, sequenced in a study of monozygotic twins with inflammatory bowel disease. TCRdb processed the 5' RACE reads again and assigns one entry to each CDR3 protein, with no DNA. The clone table shows around 140,000 distinct CDR3 sequences, with the ten largest holding approximately 2.5%. The source material was blood. All receptors derive from a human donor with ulcerative colitis or Crohn's disease, or a healthy co-twin of an affected twin (not recorded which).

The chain combines TRBV5-1 with TRBJ2-7; TCRdb's D call, TRBD1, is unchecked because there is no DNA. The V gene's germline CDR1 is SGHRS and CDR2 YFSETQ. The CDR3 covers 14 residues. The CDR3 loop is CASSPTGGPYEQYF.

J is TRBJ2-7 and V is TRBV12-3 or TRBV12-4; TCRdb designates TRBD1, a call that cannot be tested without DNA. The CDR3 consists of 14 residues. CDR3: CASSSRQGMREQYF.

V is TRBV10-3 and J is TRBJ2-1; the D call of TRBD1 rests on TCRdb alone, since no DNA is present to check it. The CDR3 has 13 amino acids. Germline V gene lookup returns CDR1 ENHRY and CDR2 SYGVKD. This CDR3 reads CAISESRGNEQFF.

The CDR3 here is CASSTDQETQYF. The rearrangement links TRBV9 to TRBJ2-5. CDR1 and CDR2 from the germline V gene are SGDLS and YYNGEE. The CDR3 is made up of 12 amino acids.

The V call is TRBV9, the J call TRBJ2-6; the D gene TCRdb calls, TRBD1, cannot be checked with no DNA. This CDR3 region has 17 residues. Germline V CDR1 and CDR2: SGDLS, YYNGEE. The CDR3 reads CASSVVRGGSGANVLTF.

This chain joins TRBV24-1 and TRBJ2-7. This CDR3 is 14 amino acids long. Germline CDR1 is KGHDR and CDR2 is SFDVKD. CDR3 residues: CATSDFRDPYEQYF.

The J gene is TRBJ2-4, the V gene TRBV5-6; there is no DNA to check the TCRdb D call of TRBD1. CDR1 is SGHDT and CDR2 is YYEEEE in the germline V gene. The CDR3 is made up of 13 amino acids. The CDR3 here is CASSFPGGNIQYF.

The rearrangement joins TRBV5-6 to TRBJ2-7; the TRBD1 assignment by TCRdb is unverifiable without DNA. Germline-derived CDR1 and CDR2 are SGHDT and YYEEEE. The CDR3 runs to 14 residues. CDR3: CASSLYQGAYEQYF.

The rearrangement uses TRBV20-1 and TRBJ2-1. Germline V gene lookup returns CDR1 DFQATT and CDR2 SNEGSKA (reference sequence). CDR3 length: 15 amino acids. CDR3 loop: CSARAVDISYNEQFF.

CDR3 protein: CASSVAGGGLRRYNEQFF. The V gene is TRBV9, the J gene TRBJ2-1; the D call from TCRdb, TRBD2, cannot be confirmed without DNA. CDR1 and CDR2 (germline): SGDLS, YYNGEE. The CDR3 covers 18 residues. Complete variable domain (other parts from reference TRBV9 and TRBJ2-1): DSGVTQTPKHLITATGQRVTLRCSPRSGDLSVYWYQQSLDQGLQFLIQYYNGEERAKGNILERFSAQQFPDLHSELNLSSLELGDSALYFCASSVAGGGLRRYNEQFFGPGTRLTVL.

This rearrangement joins TRBV20-1 to TRBJ1-5; with no DNA, the TCRdb D assignment of TRBD1 cannot be verified. The CDR3 covers 15 residues. Germline V lookup: CDR1 DFQATT, CDR2 SNEGSKA (reference sequence). This CDR3 reads CSASRGQGRNQPQHF.

The J gene is TRBJ2-7, the V gene TRBV12-3 or TRBV12-4; TCRdb calls TRBD1, which cannot be checked without DNA. The CDR3 extends over 16 amino acids. The CDR3 spells CASSPPNRVPGYEQYF.

V and J are TRBV7-2 and TRBJ2-4. There are 14 residues in the CDR3. Germline CDR1 is SGHTA and CDR2 is FQGNSA. Here the CDR3 reads CASSLNQAKNIQYF.

The CDR3 region is CASRNEQGAFGANVLTF. This chain connects TRBV27 to TRBJ2-6; TCRdb calls TRBD1, which cannot be checked without DNA. The CDR3 is 17 residues long. Per the germline V gene, CDR1 is MNHEY and CDR2 is SMNVEV (reference sequence).

The chain combines TRBV7-9 with TRBJ2-4. The germline CDR1 and CDR2 sequences are SEHNR and FQNEAQ (reference sequence). CDR3 size: 17 residues. This CDR3 reads CASSFGSSSFAKNIQYF.

CDR3 sequence reads: CASRPRGYEQYF. The chain links TRBV6-5 to TRBJ2-7; TCRdb picks TRBD2, but there is no DNA to check that call. There are 12 residues in the CDR3. CDR1 MNHEY and CDR2 SVGAGI come from the germline V gene.